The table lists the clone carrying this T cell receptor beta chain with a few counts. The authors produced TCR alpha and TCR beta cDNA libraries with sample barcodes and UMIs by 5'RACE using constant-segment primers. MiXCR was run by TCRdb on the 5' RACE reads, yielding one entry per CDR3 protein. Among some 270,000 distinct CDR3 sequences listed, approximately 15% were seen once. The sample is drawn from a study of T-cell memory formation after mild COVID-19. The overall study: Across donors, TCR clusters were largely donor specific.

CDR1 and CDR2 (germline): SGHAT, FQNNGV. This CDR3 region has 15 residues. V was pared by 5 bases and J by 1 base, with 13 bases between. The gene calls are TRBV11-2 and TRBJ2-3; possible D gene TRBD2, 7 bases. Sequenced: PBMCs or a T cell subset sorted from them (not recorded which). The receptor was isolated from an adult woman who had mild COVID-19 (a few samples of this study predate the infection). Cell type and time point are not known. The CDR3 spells CASSRGGGRTDTQYF. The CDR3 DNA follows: TGTGCCAGCAGCCGCGGCGGGGGCCGCACAGATACGCAGTATTTT.